This T cell receptor (beta chain) was recorded in a study of cytomegalovirus exposure and HLA in healthy donors. Points from the study as a whole: It was shown in a later analysis that HLA-associated TCR beta chains were more clonally expanded than other, equally common chains. In vitro testing confirmed three CMV-associated chains as specific for CMV antigens. Follow-up analysis later connected one missense variant in DCLRE1C with trimming of TCR beta V- and J-genes.

Use of 60 Vbeta and 13 Jbeta primers characterized the PCR. As originally analysed: Around 12 million of 80 million or so unique TCR beta chains were shared, per a later count. TCRdb's table, derived via immunoSEQ multiplex PCR, lists solely in-frame clones and lacks some. V and J calls and clone size are as listed in that table; D and trimming were resolved from the DNA. Among 270,000 or so clones listed, roughly 88% were seen once. This clone was counted a few times. Its matching antigen is unknown. V lost 3 bases, J lost 2 bases, and 5 bases stayed unmatched. From germline, CDR1 is SGHRS and CDR2 YFSETQ. The CDR3 is 15 amino acids.

The receptor's source is a man aged 40-50 years in good health and CMV-seropositive. This chain joins TRBV5-1 and TRBJ2-7; 10 positions agree with TRBD1. Sequenced material: PBMCs. The CDR3 loop reads CASSSRDRGTYEQYF. The CDR3 DNA reads TGCGCCAGCAGCTCCCGGGACAGGGGTACCTACGAGCAGTACTTC.